This entry is about one T cell receptor beta chain. There are many counts of this clonotype. The target of this receptor is not known. There are no base qualities to consult, and no much larger clone falls within one base. A patient counted as having stable Graves' hyperthyroidism if no progression to ophthalmopathy occurred over 18 months of follow-up. Hyperthyroidism patients were aged 18 to 65 years and newly diagnosed, with disease duration of less than 2 months. Exclusion was applied to patients with uncontrolled infections, other autoimmune diseases, pregnancy or lactation. Clinical symptoms, serum thyroxine and TRAb, thyroid ultrasound, and orbital computed tomography formed the basis for the diagnoses. PBMCs were isolated from about 10 ml of fresh peripheral blood by Ficoll-Paque density gradient centrifugation. Total RNA was extracted with Trizol reagent, and quality was checked on an Agilent 2100 Bioanalyzer.

This entry is derived from a study of T cells in Graves' hyperthyroidism and ophthalmopathy (dated by TCRdb to the late 2010s). Looking at the study overall: Peripheral blood samples were taken at initial diagnosis, before any treatment was given. The 75 to 100 discovery patients were randomly divided into training and test sets at a 7:3 ratio. A discovery cohort of about a hundred patients, about 40 with Graves' ophthalmopathy and fewer than 65 with stable Graves' hyperthyroidism, was used to find distinguishing TCR V-J signatures. Prospective prediction of ophthalmopathy was tested in an independent validation cohort consisting of 18 to 20 hyperthyroidism patients and some 16 patients who later progressed to ophthalmopathy. The paper reports TCR Vbeta CDR3 sequencing of over 120 peripheral blood samples: under 45 ophthalmopathy, fewer than 80 hyperthyroidism and some 17 progressor patients. In six Graves' hyperthyroidism patients, the study also compared T-cell repertoires from thyroid tissue with T-cell repertoires from blood. Once sampling was done, hyperthyroidism patients were given methimazole at a starting dose of 30 mg daily, whereas ophthalmopathy patients were given high-dose intravenous methylprednisolone.

Results and caveats for the whole study, not just this receptor: Sample size was not statistically predetermined, and blinding of investigators to group allocation was not performed. Blood samples also contained most of the expanded thyroid clonotypes (frequency above 0.001), which suggests that blood repertoires may reflect thyroid immune responses. In validation, the model predicted progression to ophthalmopathy with just under 71% sensitivity and over 72% specificity, a median of about 6.7 months before onset. In cross-validation, a model built on a 13 V-J signature told ophthalmopathy apart from stable hyperthyroidism with roughly 87% sensitivity and roughly 81% specificity, and in testing the same model reached 80%/75%.

TCR beta CDR3 regions were amplified from RNA transcripts. The first round of RT-PCR for the TCR CDR3 was performed with the HTBI primer set and the Qiagen OneStep RT-PCR kit. Libraries were constructed in a second round of multiplex PCR, after which size selection and purification were performed. Libraries were sequenced paired-end with 100 bp reads on an Illumina HiSeq2000. Concerning the study's data processing: Raw data were processed with SOAPnuke, discarding reads with adapters, uncalled bases, mean Phred below 15, or no exact constant-primer or identifier match. COPE v1.2.5 was used to merge the high-quality paired reads, and each unique nucleotide sequence was defined as a clonotype. MiTCR v1.1 was used to align the clonotypes against IMGT TRBV, TRBD and TRBJ reference segments. Only V-J combinations with frequency above 0.0001, covering approximately 99% of repertoires, were analysed. The TCS score was defined as F50 (clonal expansion) divided by E x V (chaos), with BLOSUM62-based TCRdist calculated between CDR3 peptides within each V-J. Welch's t-statistics and random forest reduced 500 to 550 V-J features to 10 to 15, which were used in a naive Bayes classifier (R e1071). Using fastp at Q25 and MiXCR, TCRdb reprocessed the public reads and kept productive beta chains. Under each unique CDR3 protein, matching rows form one entry showing the most common genes and DNA. It is TCRdb's table, rather than the study itself, that gives the V and J calls and clone size. Counted in this sample were approximately 530,000 distinct CDR3 sequences; approximately 15% of them appeared once. The top ten clones comprise 18% of the sample.

Via the germline V gene, CDR1 is MNHNS and CDR2 SASEGT. Including cysteine and phenylalanine, the CDR3 has 17 amino acids. Just CDR3 DNA is preserved here, 51 bases in frame from base 1. V and J are trimmed by 10 bases and 4 bases, and the gene matches miss 16 bases of the junction. The sequence links TRBV6-1 to TRBJ1-2, with 12 middle bases fitting TRBD1. The clonotype was recovered from a woman aged 18-29 years with Graves' hyperthyroidism. The sequencing input was blood. The CDR3 amino acid sequence is: CAISPGTGGESGYGYTF. The DNA reads as follows: TGTGCCATAAGTCCCGGGACAGGGGGCGAAAGCGGCTATGGCTACACCTTC.